This TCR beta chain was obtained from a study of T cell changes during pregnancy in multiple sclerosis. Libraries were prepared by immunoSEQ multiplex PCR; TCRdb keeps only in-frame clonotypes and omits some of them. The sample carries around 95,000 clones, 92% recorded once. Germline CDR1 MNHEY, CDR2 SMNVEV (reference sequence). V gave up 4 bases and J gave up 6 bases; unmatched junction bases: 8. The CDR3 is 15 residues long. Sequencing used peripheral blood, obtained after pregnancy. This receptor was identified in a female donor in good health, enrolled as a control in a pregnancy study. V usage is TRBV27 and J usage is TRBJ1-5; 8 nucleotides align to TRBD1. This CDR3 is CASSSGQGGSQPQHF. In nucleotides, the CDR3 is TGTGCCAGCAGTTCCGGACAGGGCGGGAGTCAGCCCCAGCATTTT.